These 15 T cell receptor beta chains originate from one sample sequenced in a study of human T cells and chemical hapten exposure. TCRdb reprocessed the RACE reads via MiXCR and lists one record per CDR3 protein. The sample lists 85,000 to 95,000 distinct CDR3 sequences; about 10% were seen once. Time point denoted: healthy volunteer bleed at 2 weeks. Extraction yielded total RNA from whole blood (unfractionated). The sequencing sample was made of whole blood. These receptors originate from a female donor in good health. Some clones in this sample may be carry-over from other donors' samples.

The V call is TRBV28, the J call TRBJ2-5; D not certain. Trimming left V 5 bases short and J 5 bases short, with 12 bases between. The CDR3 contains 13 residues. Germline CDR1 MDHEN, CDR2 SYDVKM. The CDR3: CASSEQTGETQYF. The CDR3 DNA reads TGTGCCAGCAGTGAACAGACTGGGGAGACCCAGTACTTC.

This clonotype appeared a few times. This rearrangement joins TRBV20-1 to TRBJ1-5; D not resolved. The CDR3 covers 13 residues. Trimming stripped 3 bases from V and 5 bases from J, with 11 bases between. Germline loops: CDR1 DFQATT, CDR2 SNEGSKA (reference sequence). CDR3 in DNA: TGCAGTGCTAGTGGGCAGCGAGATCAGCCCCAGCATTTT. Translation gives CSASGQRDQPQHF.

This clonotype has a count of ten or more. The chain combines TRBV3-1 with TRBJ1-3; D ambiguous. The length of the CDR3 is 16 residues. Looked up from germline, CDR1 is LGHDT and CDR2 is YNNKEL (reference sequence). Between the trimmed V and J ends, which lost 3 bases and 2 bases, there was a span of 14 bases. This CDR3 is CASSHRPGRTGNTIYF. In nucleotides, the CDR3 is TGTGCCAGCAGCCATCGCCCCGGCAGGACTGGAAACACCATATATTTT.

This clonotype showed up just a few times. The V and J genes are TRBV7-3 and TRBJ2-3, with D uncertain. The germline V and J ends were trimmed by 1 base and 0 bases, with 8 bases remaining between them. CDR1 and CDR2 (germline): SGHTA, FQGTGA. CDR3 size: 15 residues. CDR3 bases: TGTGCCAGCAGCTTAATTCCGGAAAGCACAGATACGCAGTATTTT. It encodes CASSLIPESTDTQYF.

This clonotype has a count of ten or more. The chain employs TRBV12-3 or TRBV12-4 and TRBJ1-6; 7 bases agree with TRBD1. The CDR3 covers 17 residues. V trimming: 4 bases; J trimming: 5 bases; junction bases outside the gene matches: 11. CDR3 sequence (DNA): TGTGCCAGCAGTTACTCGGGCCTGGGACAGAATAATTCACCCCTCCACTTT. This sequence encodes CASSYSGLGQNNSPLHF.

CDR3 in DNA: TGTGCCAGCAGCTTAAGGGGGACTAATGAGCAGTTCTTC. Encoded protein: CASSLRGTNEQFF. This sequence joins TRBV7-9 and TRBJ2-1; D possibly matches TRBD1 or TRBD2 (6 bases each). CDR3 length: 13 residues. V was shortened by 2 bases and J by 7 bases, with 9 bases between the two germline ends. Germline CDR1 and CDR2: SEHNR and FQNEAQ (reference sequence).

This clonotype came up a few times. The rearrangement uses TRBV2 and TRBJ2-2; D is ambiguous. The ends were cut back, 7 bases at V and 3 bases at J, with 12 bases in the middle. The CDR3 has 14 amino acids. Germline lookup yields CDR1 SNHLY and CDR2 FYNNEI. CDR3 coding DNA: TGTGCCAGCAAGATAGGGCAGTACACCGGGGAGCTGTTTTTT. Translating gives CASKIGQYTGELFF.

This clonotype has only a few counts. This sequence joins TRBV30 and TRBJ2-7; TRBD1 is a possible D gene (5 bases). The germline gives CDR1 GTSNPN, CDR2 SVGIG (reference sequence). This CDR3 comprises 13 residues. Deletions cut 8 bases from V and 3 bases from J, with 17 bases between. The DNA for the CDR3 is TGTGCCGGGTGGACACCTGCCCACTACGAGCAGTACTTC. Translated: CAGWTPAHYEQYF.

This chain uses TRBV18 with TRBJ1-1; unclear D gene. Germline-derived CDR1 and CDR2 are KGHSH and LQKENI. V gave up 0 bases and J gave up 1 base, with 6 bases separating them. This CDR3 has 14 residues. The CDR3 loop reads CASSPPIGNTEAFF. CDR3 nucleotides: TGTGCCAGCTCACCACCGATAGGGAACACTGAAGCTTTCTTT.

This chain uses TRBV6-2 or TRBV6-3 with TRBJ2-4; 7 bases line up with TRBD2. The CDR3 consists of 20 residues. Germline V CDR1 and CDR2: MNHEY, SVGEGT. V shed 0 bases, J shed 2 bases, and the junction held 16 bases outside the gene matches. The CDR3 DNA sequence: TGTGCCAGCAGTTACTCGACGTCAGGGCGGGAGAATAGGTCCAAAAACATTCAGTACTTC. This gives the protein CASSYSTSGRENRSKNIQYF.

V gene TRBV28 combines with J gene TRBJ2-7; no definite D call. Germline-derived CDR1 and CDR2 are MDHEN and SYDVKM. V gave up 2 bases and J gave up 3 bases, with 8 bases separating them. This CDR3 has 13 residues. Here the CDR3 DNA reads TGTGCCAGCAGTTTAAAGATTCGCTACGAGCAGTACTTC. It specifies CASSLKIRYEQYF.

This clonotype was counted only a few times. The rearrangement uses TRBV5-1 and TRBJ1-5; a weak D match, TRBD1 (6 bases). Trimming left V 4 bases short and J 5 bases short, with 13 bases between. The length of the CDR3 is 14 residues. Germline V CDR1 and CDR2: SGHRS, YFSETQ. The CDR3 DNA sequence: TGCGCCAGCAGCCCGGGACACGCAGATCAGCCCCAGCATTTT. Translating it yields CASSPGHADQPQHF. Filled out from reference TRBV5-1 and TRBJ1-5, the complete variable domain reads KAGVTQTPRYLIKTRGQQVTLSCSPISGHRSVSWYQQTPGQGLQFLFEYFSETQRNKGNFPGRFSGRQFSNSRSEMNVSTLELGDSALYLCASSPGHADQPQHFGDGTRLSIL.

Regarding this clonotype: One base away lies a much larger clone, so this may be a sequencing read error. The rearrangement joins TRBV24-1 to TRBJ1-5; D unresolved. CDR3 length: 12 residues. The V gene's germline CDR1 is KGHDR and CDR2 SFDVKD. CDR3 protein: CATGDSWQPQHF. The CDR3 region has the DNA TGTGCCACCGGTGATTCCTGGCAGCCCCAGCATTTT.

V is TRBV9 and J is TRBJ1-5, with 7 bases aligning to TRBD1. The CDR3 length is 15 residues. CDR1 and CDR2 (germline): SGDLS, YYNGEE. With V trimmed by 3 bases and J by 6 bases, 9 bases remained unmatched. In nucleotides, the CDR3 is TGTGCCAGCAGCGCCGGCGGAGGGGGCAGTCAGCCCCAGCATTTT. Protein: CASSAGGGGSQPQHF.

In this sample, this clonotype turned up a few times. This rearrangement joins TRBV3-1 to TRBJ2-7, with 7 positions matching TRBD1. This CDR3 has 16 residues. Germline V gene data show CDR1 as LGHDT and CDR2 as YNNKEL (reference sequence). V gave up 4 bases and J gave up 2 bases; unmatched junction bases: 11. The CDR3 is CASSPKTGSGTYEQYF. CDR3 nucleotide sequence: TGTGCCAGCAGCCCGAAGACAGGGAGTGGCACCTACGAGCAGTACTTC.